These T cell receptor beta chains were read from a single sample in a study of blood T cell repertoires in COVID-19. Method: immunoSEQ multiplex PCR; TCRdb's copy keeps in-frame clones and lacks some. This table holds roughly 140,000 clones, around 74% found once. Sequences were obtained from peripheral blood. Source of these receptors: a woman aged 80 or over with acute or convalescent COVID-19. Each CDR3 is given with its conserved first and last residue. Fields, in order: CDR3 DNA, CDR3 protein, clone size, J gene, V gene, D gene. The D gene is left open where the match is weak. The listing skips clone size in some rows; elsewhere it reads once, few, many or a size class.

CDR3 DNA: TGTGCCAGCAGCCAAGAATTCGGGTCCAGGGCGGGGCAGCCCCAGCATTTT
CDR3 protein: CASSQEFGSRAGQPQHF
clone size: -
J gene: TRBJ1-5
V gene: TRBV14
D gene: -

CDR3 DNA: TGTGCCAGCAGCGTAGCCCAGGGGGGTGAAAAACTGTTTTTT
CDR3 protein: CASSVAQGGEKLFF
clone size: -
J gene: TRBJ1-4
V gene: TRBV9
D gene: TRBD1

CDR3 DNA: TGCGCCAGCAGCCACCCCGGTTTTCAAGAGACCCAGTACTTC
CDR3 protein: CASSHPGFQETQYF
clone size: -
J gene: TRBJ2-5
V gene: TRBV5-1
D gene: -

CDR3 DNA: TGTGCCAGCAGCCCTGGCGGGGGGCGCAGATCACCCCTCCACTTT
CDR3 protein: CASSPGGGRRSPLHF
clone size: -
J gene: TRBJ1-6
V gene: TRBV7-9
D gene: -

CDR3 DNA: TGTGCCAGTAGTCAGCGGGAGGCTCCTAATGAGCAGTTCTTC
CDR3 protein: CASSQREAPNEQFF
clone size: -
J gene: TRBJ2-1
V gene: TRBV19
D gene: TRBD2

CDR3 DNA: TGTGCCAGCAGCCAAGATTTACCGACAGTGGGGAGGTCCACTGAAGCTTTCTTT
CDR3 protein: CASSQDLPTVGRSTEAFF
clone size: -
J gene: TRBJ1-1
V gene: TRBV4-2
D gene: -

CDR3 DNA: TGCGCCAGCAGCTTAATTAGCGGCCAAACCTACGAGCAGTACTTC
CDR3 protein: CASSLISGQTYEQYF
clone size: few
J gene: TRBJ2-7
V gene: TRBV5-1
D gene: -

CDR3 DNA: TGTGCCAGCAGCTCAGGACAGGGGGCATATGGCTACACCTTC
CDR3 protein: CASSSGQGAYGYTF
clone size: -
J gene: TRBJ1-2
V gene: TRBV7-8
D gene: TRBD1

CDR3 DNA: TGTGCCAGCAGCGATTCCGGGACCCGGGGGGTTTTGGCTTTCTTT
CDR3 protein: CASSDSGTRGVLAFF
clone size: once
J gene: TRBJ1-1
V gene: TRBV7-6
D gene: -

CDR3 DNA: TGTGCCATACGGACAGAAGCTAACTATGGCTACACCTTC
CDR3 protein: CAIRTEANYGYTF
clone size: -
J gene: TRBJ1-2
V gene: TRBV6-5
D gene: -

CDR3 DNA: TGTGCCAGCAGCTGGACAGGGCAGGAATCTGAAAAACTGTTTTTT
CDR3 protein: CASSWTGQESEKLFF
clone size: -
J gene: TRBJ1-4
V gene: TRBV5-6
D gene: TRBD1

CDR3 DNA: TGCGCCAGCAGCCCCGACAGGGCTGATGGCTACACCTTC
CDR3 protein: CASSPDRADGYTF
clone size: few
J gene: TRBJ1-2
V gene: TRBV5-1
D gene: TRBD1

CDR3 DNA: TGCGCCAGCAGCTTGGGGCAGGGGGCACACGAGCAGTACTTC
CDR3 protein: CASSLGQGAHEQYF
clone size: once
J gene: TRBJ2-7
V gene: TRBV5-1
D gene: TRBD1

CDR3 DNA: TGTGCTAGTGGTCCGGACAGTAGCAATCAGCCCCAGCATTTT
CDR3 protein: CASGPDSSNQPQHF
clone size: -
J gene: TRBJ1-5
V gene: TRBV12-5
D gene: -

CDR3 DNA: TGTGCCAGTAGCACCCGTGGACAGGCGGACTATGGCTACACCTTC
CDR3 protein: CASSTRGQADYGYTF
clone size: -
J gene: TRBJ1-2
V gene: TRBV19
D gene: TRBD1

CDR3 DNA: TGTGCCAGTAGTGCAGTGCTAGCCAAAAACATTCAGTACTTC
CDR3 protein: CASSAVLAKNIQYF
clone size: -
J gene: TRBJ2-4
V gene: TRBV19
D gene: -

CDR3 DNA: TGTGCCAGCAGACAGTCCTCCCCCTACGAGCAGTACTTC
CDR3 protein: CASRQSSPYEQYF
clone size: few
J gene: TRBJ2-7
V gene: TRBV6-5
D gene: -

CDR3 DNA: TGTGCCAGCAGCTTAGTGTCCGGGGGTACAGATACGCAGTATTTT
CDR3 protein: CASSLVSGGTDTQYF
clone size: -
J gene: TRBJ2-3
V gene: TRBV5-4
D gene: -

CDR3 DNA: TGTGCCAGCAGCCCCACCGGGACTACGAGGGACAATGAGCAGTTCTTC
CDR3 protein: CASSPTGTTRDNEQFF
clone size: -
J gene: TRBJ2-1
V gene: TRBV7-9
D gene: TRBD2

CDR3 DNA: TGTGCCAGCAGAACCGGGACATCGAAGAACACTGAAGCTTTCTTT
CDR3 protein: CASRTGTSKNTEAFF
clone size: -
J gene: TRBJ1-1
V gene: TRBV6-5
D gene: -

CDR3 DNA: TGTGCCATCAGTGTGTCCGACAGGGGTAGCGAGCAGTACTTC
CDR3 protein: CAISVSDRGSEQYF
clone size: -
J gene: TRBJ2-7
V gene: TRBV10-3
D gene: TRBD1

CDR3 DNA: TGTGCCTGGAGGGACACCGGGGGGCATAATTCACCCCTCCACTTT
CDR3 protein: CAWRDTGGHNSPLHF
clone size: -
J gene: TRBJ1-6
V gene: TRBV30
D gene: -

CDR3 DNA: TGTGCCAGCAGTAAACAAAACCGGGACAAGCGCTATGGCTACACCTTC
CDR3 protein: CASSKQNRDKRYGYTF
clone size: -
J gene: TRBJ1-2
V gene: TRBV6-6
D gene: -

CDR3 DNA: TGTGCCAGCGCCCTAGGGGTTTCTGGAAACACCATATATTTT
CDR3 protein: CASALGVSGNTIYF
clone size: -
J gene: TRBJ1-3
V gene: TRBV6-6
D gene: -

CDR3 DNA: TGTGCCAGCAGGCGGGGTCGGGACAGCAATCAGCCCCAGCATTTT
CDR3 protein: CASRRGRDSNQPQHF
clone size: -
J gene: TRBJ1-5
V gene: TRBV7-2
D gene: -

CDR3 DNA: TGCGGATGCTCAGGGGAGCTCTACGAGCAGTACTTC
CDR3 protein: CGCSGELYEQYF
clone size: -
J gene: TRBJ2-7
V gene: TRBV29-1
D gene: -

CDR3 DNA: TGTGCCAGTAGTATAGGACAGGGCGGGGAGCAGTACTTC
CDR3 protein: CASSIGQGGEQYF
clone size: -
J gene: TRBJ2-7
V gene: TRBV19
D gene: TRBD1

CDR3 DNA: TGTGCCAGCAGCCAAGAGAGGACACTCTCTGGAAACACCATATATTTT
CDR3 protein: CASSQERTLSGNTIYF
clone size: few
J gene: TRBJ1-3
V gene: TRBV3-1/TRBV3-2
D gene: -

CDR3 DNA: TGTGCCAGCAGTTCACGGGACTACGAGCAGTACTTC
CDR3 protein: CASSSRDYEQYF
clone size: once
J gene: TRBJ2-7
V gene: TRBV6-5
D gene: -

CDR3 DNA: TGTGCCAGCAGTGGAGGTCATGAGCAGTTCTTC
CDR3 protein: CASSGGHEQFF
clone size: -
J gene: TRBJ2-1
V gene: TRBV2
D gene: -

CDR3 DNA: TGCGCCAGCTCTCGTGGGGGAGGTGAGCAGTTCTTC
CDR3 protein: CASSRGGGEQFF
clone size: -
J gene: TRBJ2-1
V gene: TRBV5-1
D gene: -

CDR3 DNA: TGTGCCAGCAGCCGCTGGGGGGATCAGCCCCAGCATTTT
CDR3 protein: CASSRWGDQPQHF
clone size: once
J gene: TRBJ1-5
V gene: TRBV7-8
D gene: -

CDR3 DNA: TGTGCCAGCAGTTTAGAGACTAGCGGGAGGATCTCCTACAATGAGCAGTTCTTC
CDR3 protein: CASSLETSGRISYNEQFF
clone size: -
J gene: TRBJ2-1
V gene: TRBV27
D gene: TRBD2

CDR3 DNA: TGTGCCAGTAGTATACCTGGGGACACTTTGAACACTGAAGCTTTCTTT
CDR3 protein: CASSIPGDTLNTEAFF
clone size: -
J gene: TRBJ1-1
V gene: TRBV19
D gene: -

CDR3 DNA: TGCGCCAGCAGCTCCCCCCACTACAATGAGCAGTTCTTC
CDR3 protein: CASSSPHYNEQFF
clone size: -
J gene: TRBJ2-1
V gene: TRBV5-1
D gene: -

CDR3 DNA: TGTGCTAGTGGTTTGGAATGGGACAGGGGGTACTCTGGAAACACCATATATTTT
CDR3 protein: CASGLEWDRGYSGNTIYF
clone size: -
J gene: TRBJ1-3
V gene: TRBV12-5
D gene: TRBD1

CDR3 DNA: TGCGCCAGCAGCCCCGGGACAGGGAACTATGGCTACACCTTC
CDR3 protein: CASSPGTGNYGYTF
clone size: -
J gene: TRBJ1-2
V gene: TRBV4-3
D gene: TRBD1

CDR3 DNA: TGTGCCAGCAGCTTAAGTGAACAGGGTGGATACGAGCAGTACTTC
CDR3 protein: CASSLSEQGGYEQYF
clone size: few
J gene: TRBJ2-7
V gene: TRBV7-9
D gene: -

CDR3 DNA: TGTGCCAGCAGCTTCCAGGGGGCCGATCAGCCCCAGCATTTT
CDR3 protein: CASSFQGADQPQHF
clone size: -
J gene: TRBJ1-5
V gene: TRBV7-8
D gene: TRBD1

CDR3 DNA: TGTGCCAGCAGCTCGACACTGTATGGCTACACCTTC
CDR3 protein: CASSSTLYGYTF
clone size: few
J gene: TRBJ1-2
V gene: TRBV5-6
D gene: -

CDR3 DNA: TGTGCCAGCAGTCAAGGGACAGGGAAAACCCTTAACTATGGCTACACCTTC
CDR3 protein: CASSQGTGKTLNYGYTF
clone size: -
J gene: TRBJ1-2
V gene: TRBV3-1/TRBV3-2
D gene: TRBD1

CDR3 DNA: TGCAGTGCTAGCGCACTCTACGAGCAGTACTTC
CDR3 protein: CSASALYEQYF
clone size: -
J gene: TRBJ2-7
V gene: TRBV20-1
D gene: -

CDR3 DNA: TGCGCCAGCAGCTTTGAGGACACTTCACCCCTCCACTTT
CDR3 protein: CASSFEDTSPLHF
clone size: -
J gene: TRBJ1-6
V gene: TRBV5-1
D gene: -

CDR3 DNA: TGCAGCGGAACAAGGGGCACCAACACTGAAGCTTTCTTT
CDR3 protein: CSGTRGTNTEAFF
clone size: -
J gene: TRBJ1-1
V gene: TRBV29-1
D gene: -

CDR3 DNA: TGTGCCAGCAGCTTGGTGGGACAGGGGAATTCTGAACTGTTTTTT
CDR3 protein: CASSLVGQGNSELFF
clone size: -
J gene: TRBJ1-4
V gene: TRBV5-5
D gene: TRBD1

CDR3 DNA: TGTGCCAGCAGTTACTCCGAAAGCCGACAGGGGGGCGAGCAGTACTTC
CDR3 protein: CASSYSESRQGGEQYF
clone size: -
J gene: TRBJ2-7
V gene: TRBV6-5
D gene: TRBD1

CDR3 DNA: TGTGCCAGCAGTTACTCGAGGAGGGGGGAGCTGTTTTTT
CDR3 protein: CASSYSRRGELFF
clone size: -
J gene: TRBJ2-2
V gene: TRBV6-6
D gene: -

CDR3 DNA: TGTGCCAGCAGTTACCTCCGGACAGTAATGAACACTGAAGCTTTCTTT
CDR3 protein: CASSYLRTVMNTEAFF
clone size: -
J gene: TRBJ1-1
V gene: TRBV6-2/TRBV6-3
D gene: -

CDR3 DNA: TGTGCCTGGAGTGTCACAGGGTATAATTCACCCCTCCACTTT
CDR3 protein: CAWSVTGYNSPLHF
clone size: few
J gene: TRBJ1-6
V gene: TRBV30
D gene: -

CDR3 DNA: TGTGCCAGCAGCTTCGGACAGGGGGCGTCTGAAAAACTGTTTTTT
CDR3 protein: CASSFGQGASEKLFF
clone size: -
J gene: TRBJ1-4
V gene: TRBV7-8
D gene: TRBD1

CDR3 DNA: TGTGCCAGCAGCTTTCGGGCTAGCGTGGAGACCCAGTACTTC
CDR3 protein: CASSFRASVETQYF
clone size: few
J gene: TRBJ2-5
V gene: TRBV7-9
D gene: -

CDR3 DNA: TGCGCCAGCAGCTTGGGGACTAGCGGGTTCTCCTACGAGCAGTACTTC
CDR3 protein: CASSLGTSGFSYEQYF
clone size: few
J gene: TRBJ2-7
V gene: TRBV5-1
D gene: TRBD2